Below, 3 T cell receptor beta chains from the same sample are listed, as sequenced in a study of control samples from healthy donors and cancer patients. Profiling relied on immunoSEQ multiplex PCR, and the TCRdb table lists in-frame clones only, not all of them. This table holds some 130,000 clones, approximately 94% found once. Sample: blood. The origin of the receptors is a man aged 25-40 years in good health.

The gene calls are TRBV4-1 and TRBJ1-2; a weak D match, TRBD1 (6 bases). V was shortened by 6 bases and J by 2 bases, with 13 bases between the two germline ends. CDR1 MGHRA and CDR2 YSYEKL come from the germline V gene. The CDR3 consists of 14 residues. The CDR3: CASSPRGANYGYTF. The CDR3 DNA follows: TGCGCCAGCAGTCCCAGGGGAGCCAACTATGGCTACACCTTC.

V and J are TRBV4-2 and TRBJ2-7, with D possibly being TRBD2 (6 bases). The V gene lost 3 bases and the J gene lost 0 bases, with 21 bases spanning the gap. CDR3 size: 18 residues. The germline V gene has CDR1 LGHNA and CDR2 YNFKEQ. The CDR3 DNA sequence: TGTGCCAGCAGCCAGGACCATTTCCGTAGCGGAACCTCCTACGAGCAGTACTTC. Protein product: CASSQDHFRSGTSYEQYF.

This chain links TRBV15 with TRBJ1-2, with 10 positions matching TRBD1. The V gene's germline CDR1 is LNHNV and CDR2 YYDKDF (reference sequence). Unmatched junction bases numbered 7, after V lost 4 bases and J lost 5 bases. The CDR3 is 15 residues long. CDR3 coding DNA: TGTGCCACCAGCATCCGGGACAGGGGATCTTATGGCTACACCTTC. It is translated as CATSIRDRGSYGYTF.